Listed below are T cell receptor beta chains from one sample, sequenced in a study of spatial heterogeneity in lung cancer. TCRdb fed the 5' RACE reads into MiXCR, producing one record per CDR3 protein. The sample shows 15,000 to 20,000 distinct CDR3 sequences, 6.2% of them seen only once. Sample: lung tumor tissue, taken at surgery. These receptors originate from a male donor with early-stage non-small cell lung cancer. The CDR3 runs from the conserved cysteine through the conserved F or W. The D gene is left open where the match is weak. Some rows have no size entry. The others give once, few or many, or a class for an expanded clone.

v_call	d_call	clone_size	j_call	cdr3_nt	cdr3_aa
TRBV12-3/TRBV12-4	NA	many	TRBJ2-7	TGTGCCAGCACCTCGGGTGGGGAGTACGAGCAGTACTTC	CASTSGGEYEQYF
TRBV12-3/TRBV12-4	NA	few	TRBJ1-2	TGTGCCAGCAGAGCTGGGATAACGACGGGCTATGGCTACACCTTC	CASRAGITTGYGYTF
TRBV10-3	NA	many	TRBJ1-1	TGTGCCATGGGGGGAAAGAACACTGAAGCTTTCTTT	CAMGGKNTEAFF
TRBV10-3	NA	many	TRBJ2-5	TGTGCCATCAGTGACACCCAAGAGACCCAGTACTTC	CAISDTQETQYF
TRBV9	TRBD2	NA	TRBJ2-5	TGTGCCAGCAGCCGGGACTACCAACAAGAGACCCAGTACTTC	CASSRDYQQETQYF
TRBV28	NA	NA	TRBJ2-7	TGTGCCAGCAGTTTACTCCCCTCGGAGAGTTCCTACGAGCAGTACTTC	CASSLLPSESSYEQYF
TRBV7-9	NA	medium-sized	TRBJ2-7	TGTGCCAGCAGCCCGTCAATGGGCTTCTTCACGGGCGAGCAGTACTTC	CASSPSMGFFTGEQYF
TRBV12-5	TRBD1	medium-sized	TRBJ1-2	TGTGCTAGTGGTTTGGCTTATTCGACAGGGGGCATGGAGAATGGCTACACCTTC	CASGLAYSTGGMENGYTF
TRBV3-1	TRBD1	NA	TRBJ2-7	TGTGCCAGCACCCCCGTGGGACAGGGAGGCGAGCAGTACTTC	CASTPVGQGGEQYF
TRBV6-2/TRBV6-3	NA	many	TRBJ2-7	TGTGCCAGCAGTTACTCGCGGGGAACACCGCGCTACGAGCAGTACTTT	CASSYSRGTPRYEQYF
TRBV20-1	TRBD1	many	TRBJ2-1	TGCAGTGCTAGGGGACAGCCGATATACAATGAGCAGTTCTTC	CSARGQPIYNEQFF
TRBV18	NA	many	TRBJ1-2	TGTGCCAGCTCACCACCCAACCCAGGGATAGCTAACTATGGCTACACCTTC	CASSPPNPGIANYGYTF
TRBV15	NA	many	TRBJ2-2	TGTGCCACCAGCAGAGATCCCCTTACGGGGGGCTATGGGTACACCGGGGAGCTGTTTTTT	CATSRDPLTGGYGYTGELFF
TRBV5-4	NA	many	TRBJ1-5	TGTGCCAGCAGCTTGGACCGGGGCGATCAGCCCCAGCATTTT	CASSLDRGDQPQHF
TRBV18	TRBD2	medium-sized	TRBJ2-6	TGTGCCAGCTCACCGGGACTAGCGTCCATCTCTGGGGCCAACGTCCTGACTTTC	CASSPGLASISGANVLTF
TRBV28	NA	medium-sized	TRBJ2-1	TGTGCCAGCAGTCTCTCCGGGACACCTCGGGGGAATGAGCAGTTCTTC	CASSLSGTPRGNEQFF
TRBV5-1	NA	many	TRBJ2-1	TGCGCCAGCAGTATCACTGGCGGGTCCCTCCTCAATGAGCAGTTCTTC	CASSITGGSLLNEQFF
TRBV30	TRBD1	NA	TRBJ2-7	TGTGCCTCAAACAGGGGGTTTGAGAGCGAGCAGTACTTC	CASNRGFESEQYF
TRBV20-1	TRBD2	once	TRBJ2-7	TGCAGTGCTAGAGGGGGAGCTAGCGGGAGAGCCTACGAGCAGTACTTC	CSARGGASGRAYEQYF
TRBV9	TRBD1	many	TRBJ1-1	TGTGCCAGCAGCGTAGCTCCGACAGGGTACCATACGTTAAACACTGAAGCTTTCTTT	CASSVAPTGYHTLNTEAFF
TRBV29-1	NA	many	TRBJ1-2	TGCAGCGCCCTGGCCGGGGGCTATGGCTACACCTTC	CSALAGGYGYTF
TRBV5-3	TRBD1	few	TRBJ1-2	TGTGCCAGAAGACCCGGGACAGGGGACTATGGCTACACCTTC	CARRPGTGDYGYTF
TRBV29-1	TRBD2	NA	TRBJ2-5	TGCAGCGTTTGGACTAGCGGGAGTCAGGAGACCCAGTACTTC	CSVWTSGSQETQYF
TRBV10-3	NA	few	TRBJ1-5	TGTGCCATCAGTGACCAGGGTTATCAGCCCCAGCATTTT	CAISDQGYQPQHF
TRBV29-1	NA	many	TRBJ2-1	TGCAGCGTTCCTATGGGGGGGCAGAGCTCCTACAATGAGCAGTTCTTC	CSVPMGGQSSYNEQFF
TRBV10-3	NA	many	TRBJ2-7	TGTGCCATCAGCCCGACTGATCTCTCCTACGAGCAGTACTTC	CAISPTDLSYEQYF
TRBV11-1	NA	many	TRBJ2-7	TGTGCCAGCAGCTTATGGGGATCGAGTAAGTACTTC	CASSLWGSSKYF
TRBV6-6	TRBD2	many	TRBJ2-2	TGTGCCAGCAGTTACTCACTAGCGGGGGGCGGAACAACCGGGGAGCTGTTTTTT	CASSYSLAGGGTTGELFF
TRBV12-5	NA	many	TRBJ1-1	TGTGCTAGTGGTTTGGTAAGAGGAGTGAACACTGAAGCTTTCTTT	CASGLVRGVNTEAFF
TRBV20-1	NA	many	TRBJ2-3	TGCAGTGCTAGAGGTGCGGGGTCAGATACGCAGTATTTT	CSARGAGSDTQYF
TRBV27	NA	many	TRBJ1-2	TGTGCCAGCAGTTTATTTTCCGGACAGACCACCTACTATGGCTACACCTTC	CASSLFSGQTTYYGYTF
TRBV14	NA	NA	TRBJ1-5	TGTGCCAGCAGCCATCCACCCCGGGGGAACAGATCCAATCAGCCCCAGCATTTT	CASSHPPRGNRSNQPQHF
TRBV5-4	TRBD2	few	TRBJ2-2	TGTGCCAGCAGACCCGGACTAGCGGGGGGGAACACCGGGGAGCTGTTTTTT	CASRPGLAGGNTGELFF
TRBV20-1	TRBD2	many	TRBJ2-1	TGCAGTGCGGGAAGACTAGCGGGGGTATCCTACAATGAGCAGTTCTTC	CSAGRLAGVSYNEQFF
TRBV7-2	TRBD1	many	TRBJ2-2	TGTGCCAGCAGGACAGGGGGCGGCGGGGAGCTGTTTTTT	CASRTGGGGELFF
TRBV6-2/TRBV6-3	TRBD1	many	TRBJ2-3	TGTGCCAGCACTAAAGGGGGCAAGACAGATACGCAGTATTTT	CASTKGGKTDTQYF
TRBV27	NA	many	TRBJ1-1	TGTGCCAGCGGGTTATTCGGTGGGACTGAAGCTTTCTTT	CASGLFGGTEAFF
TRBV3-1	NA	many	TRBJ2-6	TGTGCCAGCAGACGAGCCGGGGCCAACGTCCTGACTTTC	CASRRAGANVLTF
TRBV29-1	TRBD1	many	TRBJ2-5	TGCAGCGTTGGACCGGGACAGGCCTTACAAGAGACCCAGTACTTC	CSVGPGQALQETQYF
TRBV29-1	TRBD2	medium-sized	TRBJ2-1	TGCAGCGCTTTGGTAGGGAGGGATGAGCAGTTCTTC	CSALVGRDEQFF
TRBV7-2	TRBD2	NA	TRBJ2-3	TGTGCCAGCAGCCGAAGAGGGACTAGCGGGAGGGCAGATACGCAGTATTTT	CASSRRGTSGRADTQYF
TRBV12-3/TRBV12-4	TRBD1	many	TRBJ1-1	TGTGCCAGCAGTCCGAGGACAGGGAGCACTGAAGCTTTCTTT	CASSPRTGSTEAFF
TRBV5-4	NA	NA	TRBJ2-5	TGTGCCAGCAGCTCTAACGGGGAGACCCAGTACTTC	CASSSNGETQYF
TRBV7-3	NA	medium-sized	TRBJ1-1	TGTGCCAGCAGCTTAGATGCGGGGGCAGCGACTGAAGCTTTCTTT	CASSLDAGAATEAFF
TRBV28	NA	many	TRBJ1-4	TGTGCCAGCAGTTTTTCCGTCGGTCCTATTAATGAAAAACTGTTTTTT	CASSFSVGPINEKLFF
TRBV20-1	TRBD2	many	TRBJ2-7	TGCAGTGCTTCCCTAGCGGGGGGGCCTGTGGACGAGCAGTACTTC	CSASLAGGPVDEQYF
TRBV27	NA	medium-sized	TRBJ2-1	TGTGCCAGCAGTTTATTCGGGAGCTCCTACAATGAGCAGTTCTTC	CASSLFGSSYNEQFF
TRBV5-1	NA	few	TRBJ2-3	TGCGCCAGCAGCTTGGAACTATACGGCACAGATACGCAGTATTTT	CASSLELYGTDTQYF
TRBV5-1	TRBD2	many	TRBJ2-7	TGCGCCAGCAGCCGGAGCGGGAGGGCCTACGAGCAGTACTTC	CASSRSGRAYEQYF
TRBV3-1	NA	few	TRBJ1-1	TGTGCCAGCAGCCAAGATCACACCACGAACACTGAAGCTTTCTTT	CASSQDHTTNTEAFF
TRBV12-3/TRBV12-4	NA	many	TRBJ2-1	TGTGCCAGCACTACAGGGGCGGGGGCCTACAATGAGCAGTTCTTC	CASTTGAGAYNEQFF
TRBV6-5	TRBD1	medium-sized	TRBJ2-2	TGTGCCAGCAGTCCGACAGGGATGAGATCCGGGGAGCTGTTTTTT	CASSPTGMRSGELFF
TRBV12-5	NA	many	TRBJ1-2	TGTGCTAGTGGGCCAGACAGGCGAAACTATGGCTACACCTTC	CASGPDRRNYGYTF
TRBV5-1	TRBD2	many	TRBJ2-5	TGCGCCAGTTCGACTAGCGGGAGGCGAGAGACCCAGTACTTC	CASSTSGRRETQYF
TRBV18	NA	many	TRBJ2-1	TGTGCCAGCTCACCAACCGGGACCAACAATGAGCAGTTCTTC	CASSPTGTNNEQFF
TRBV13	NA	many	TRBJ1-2	TGTGCCAGCAGCGCGAGACGGGGGGGGACGGATGGCTACACCTTC	CASSARRGGTDGYTF
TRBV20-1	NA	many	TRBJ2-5	TGCAGTGCTAGAGAGGAGAGCAACCAAGAGACCCAGTACTTC	CSAREESNQETQYF